The 5 T cell receptor beta chains below were found in one sample sequenced in a study of OX40 agonist ivuxolimab in advanced cancers. Produced via immunoSEQ multiplex PCR; TCRdb's table is partial and in-frame only. The table lists fewer than 65,000 clones, approximately 89% of them singletons. This material consisted of CD4+ or CD8+ T cells sorted from blood, taken in a trial of the OX40 agonist ivuxolimab. These receptors all come from an adult with an advanced solid tumor such as melanoma, head and neck, liver or kidney cancer.

The chain joins TRBV19 to TRBJ1-1; tentative D call: TRBD1 (5 bases). Germline V gene sequence: CDR1 LNHDA, CDR2 SQIVND (reference sequence). The ends were cut back, 3 bases at V and 9 bases at J, with 20 bases in the middle. CDR3 length: 15 residues. The CDR3 coding sequence is TGTGCCAGTAGTATCTGGGCTGGGGCGCAGGTCAAAGCTTTCTTT. This translates into CASSIWAGAQVKAFF.

The chain is built from TRBV11-3 and TRBJ2-5; 8 bases line up with TRBD1. J was trimmed by 11 bases and V by 3 bases; bases with no gene match: 14. CDR1 is SGHNT, CDR2 YENEEA, per germline. This CDR3 spans 15 amino acids. Written as DNA, the CDR3 is TGTGCCAGCAGCTTCGACAGGGGAGTTTTGAAGGAGCAGTACTTC. It specifies CASSFDRGVLKEQYF.

The V and J genes are TRBV28 and TRBJ2-1; no definite D call. Trimming shortened V by 3 bases and J by 7 bases, and 25 bases separated the two germline ends. The CDR3 spans 18 residues. The germline gives CDR1 MDHEN, CDR2 SYDVKM. CDR3 bases: TGTGCCAGCAGTTTTGGAATCAGGAGCTTCAGGCTTGGGAATGAGCAGTTCTTC. Translated, it gives CASSFGIRSFRLGNEQFF.

This clone was seen only a few times. The genes are TRBV6-1 and TRBJ1-5; weak D call: TRBD1 (5 bases). This CDR3 is built from 14 residues. V lost 7 bases to trimming and J lost 7 bases, with 17 bases between them. CDR1 MNHNS and CDR2 SASEGT come from the germline V gene. The CDR3 reads CASTSGTVGQPQHF. The CDR3 bases are TGTGCCAGCACCTCCGGGACCGTGGGACAGCCCCAGCATTTT.

In its sample, this clone was seen once. This chain links TRBV6-1 with TRBJ1-1, with D maybe TRBD1 (5 bases). This CDR3 comprises 13 residues. Looked up from germline, CDR1 is MNHNS and CDR2 is SASEGT. The ends were cut back, 5 bases at V and 3 bases at J, with 10 bases in the middle. The CDR3 loop reads CASSRGVDTEAFF. In nucleotides, the CDR3 is TGTGCCAGCAGTAGGGGCGTGGACACTGAAGCTTTCTTT.